These 30 T cell receptor beta chains came from one sample sequenced in a study of early T cells in non-severe SARS-CoV-2 infection. MiXCR was run by TCRdb on the 5' RACE reads, yielding one entry per CDR3 protein. The profile covers tens of thousands of distinct CDR3 sequences, with over 13% appearing a single time and roughly 3.1% taken by the ten largest. The source material was whole blood. These receptors all come from an adult who was a healthcare worker with PCR-confirmed SARS-CoV-2 infection or an uninfected control (not recorded which).

The chain couples TRBV4-1 to TRBJ1-6; D is possibly TRBD1 (6 bases). Trimming removed 3 bases from V and 10 bases from J, with 10 bases in between. The CDR3 has 13 amino acids. The germline gives CDR1 MGHRA, CDR2 YSYEKL. DNA for the CDR3: TGCGCCAGCAGCCATAAGGGGGAGTCACCCCTCCACTTT. This encodes CASSHKGESPLHF.

The V call is TRBV6-5, the J call TRBJ2-1; 9 positions agree with TRBD2. Trimming cost V 6 bases and J 1 base; bases outside gene matches: 4. The V gene's germline CDR1 is MNHEY and CDR2 SVGAGI. The CDR3 covers 15 residues. The CDR3 spells CASRTLAGSYNEQFF. The CDR3 DNA reads as TGTGCCAGCAGGACCCTAGCGGGGTCCTACAATGAGCAGTTCTTC.

This clonotype was picked up a small number of times. This CDR3 is CATADNRVRDQPQHF. For the CDR3, the DNA is TGTGCCACCGCGGATAACAGGGTACGCGATCAGCCCCAGCATTTT. The rearrangement links TRBV10-3 to TRBJ1-5; D might be TRBD1 (6 bases). CDR1 and CDR2 (germline): ENHRY, SYGVKD. V lost 10 bases, J lost 5 bases, and 21 bases lay in between. CDR3 length: 15 amino acids.

This clonotype has ten or more counts. The V call is TRBV29-1, the J call TRBJ2-6; D is unclear. There are 19 residues in the CDR3. V was pared by 5 bases and J by 1 base, with 24 bases between. CDR1 and CDR2 (germline): SQVTM, ANQGSEA. CDR3 sequence reads: CSVSVSMRTVPSGANVLTF. CDR3 sequence (DNA): TGCAGCGTTAGTGTATCCATGAGAACAGTCCCATCTGGGGCCAACGTCCTGACTTTC.

The V gene is TRBV20-1, the J gene TRBJ2-7, with D possibly matching TRBD1 (6 bases). V lost 5 bases and J 2 bases, leaving 16 bases between the germline ends. This CDR3 has 14 amino acids. The germline V gene has CDR1 DFQATT and CDR2 SNEGSKA (reference sequence). The CDR3 coding sequence is TGCAGTGCTGCCCCAGGGGACCGGACCTACGAGCAGTACTTC. This gives the protein CSAAPGDRTYEQYF.

This clonotype was seen at least ten times. This sequence joins TRBV6-6 and TRBJ1-1, with 8 bases aligning to TRBD1. Germline-derived CDR1 and CDR2 are MNHNY and SVGAGI (reference sequence). V gave up 4 bases and J gave up 1 base; unmatched junction bases: 5. CDR3 length: 15 amino acids. The CDR3: CASSFRTGRNTEAFF. CDR3 sequence (DNA): TGTGCCAGCAGTTTCCGGACAGGGCGGAACACTGAAGCTTTCTTT.

There are many counts of this clonotype. The chain recombines TRBV7-2 with TRBJ2-3; D is undetermined. The germline V gene encodes CDR1 SGHTA and CDR2 FQGNSA. The CDR3 is 13 amino acids. With 5 bases removed from V and 4 bases from J, the gap between germline ends came to 10 bases. CDR3 DNA: TGTGCCAGCAGCCTCCGGGCGCCAGATACGCAGTATTTT. This encodes CASSLRAPDTQYF.

This clonotype was observed a few times. The V call is TRBV4-1, the J call TRBJ2-2; TRBD1 matches at 9 bases. The junction had 10 bases not matched to a gene; V was cut back by 0 bases and J by 5 bases. The CDR3 spans 18 residues. CDR1 and CDR2 from the germline V gene are MGHRA and YSYEKL. The CDR3 sequence is CASSQDLSGQGWTGELFF. CDR3 DNA: TGCGCCAGCAGCCAAGATCTTTCCGGACAGGGGTGGACCGGGGAGCTGTTTTTT.

This clonotype was seen at least ten times. This sequence joins TRBV9 and TRBJ1-3; D ambiguous. The germline gives CDR1 SGDLS, CDR2 YYNGEE. V lost 0 bases to trimming and J lost 5 bases, with 12 bases between them. The CDR3 loop spans 15 amino acids. The CDR3 loop reads CASSVGGSDRNTIYF. For the CDR3, the DNA is TGTGCCAGCAGCGTAGGTGGAAGCGACAGAAACACCATATATTTT.

This clonotype was recorded many times. This chain links TRBV7-8 with TRBJ2-5, with unresolved D. The germline V and J ends were trimmed by 3 bases and 2 bases, with 4 bases remaining between them. Germline values: CDR1 SGHVS, CDR2 FQNEAQ. This CDR3 contains 12 residues. This CDR3 is CASSFGQETQYF. As DNA, the CDR3 is TGTGCCAGCAGCTTCGGACAAGAGACCCAGTACTTC.

As concerns this clonotype: Mismatch with germline at one junction end may stem from a read error. V usage is TRBV6-5 and J usage is TRBJ1-4; D remains unclear. Germline V gives CDR1 MNHEY, CDR2 SVGAGI. This CDR3 region has 15 residues. CDR3 protein: CVSSSDIREWTLLFF. The CDR3 bases are TGTGTCAGCAGCAGTGACATTAGGGAATGGACTTTACTGTTTTTT.

Many counts were recorded for this clonotype. The chain has TRBV2 and TRBJ1-5, with 7 bases matching TRBD1. The CDR3 loop spans 13 amino acids. V shed 6 bases, J shed 6 bases, and the junction held 5 bases outside the gene matches. From germline, CDR1 is SNHLY and CDR2 FYNNEI. The CDR3 DNA follows: TGTGCCAGCAGGGAACAGGGGATTCAGCCCCAGCATTTT. Amino acids: CASREQGIQPQHF.

The chain uses TRBV5-6 and TRBJ2-1; TRBD2 agrees at 10 bases. The V and J ends lost 3 bases and 6 bases, in that order; junction bases with no gene match: 9. This CDR3 is 16 amino acids long. CDR1 is SGHDT, CDR2 YYEEEE, per germline. CDR3 amino acids: CASSSLAGALFNEQFF. The CDR3 nucleotides are TGTGCCAGCAGCTCTCTAGCGGGGGCTCTATTCAATGAGCAGTTCTTC.

This clonotype showed up many times. The chain links TRBV5-1 to TRBJ2-7; no firm D call. The CDR3 runs 11 residues. The V end lost 2 bases, the J end lost 12 bases, and 12 bases lay between the germline ends. Germline V gene data show CDR1 as SGHRS and CDR2 as YFSETQ. CDR3 residues: CASSFGSWLYF. The CDR3 DNA is TGCGCCAGCAGCTTCGGGTCATGGCTGTACTTC.

The chain recombines TRBV6-1 with TRBJ2-5; D may be TRBD1 (5 bases). Germline V gene sequence: CDR1 MNHNS, CDR2 SASEGT. V was trimmed by 2 bases and J by 5 bases, leaving 9 bases between them. The CDR3 consists of 13 residues. The CDR3 region has the DNA TGTGCCAGCAGTGAAAGGGGATACGAGACCCAGTACTTC. Its translation is CASSERGYETQYF.

This rearrangement joins TRBV11-2 to TRBJ2-7; D may be TRBD1 (5 bases). Trimming shortened V by 3 bases and J by 0 bases, and 18 bases separated the two germline ends. CDR3 length: 17 residues. Germline CDR1 reads SGHAT; CDR2 reads FQNNGV. CDR3 nucleotides: TGTGCCAGCAGCTTGGTCTCGACCAGGGCCGTCTCCTACGAGCAGTACTTC. Translation gives CASSLVSTRAVSYEQYF.

This clonotype was counted only a few times. The chain employs TRBV7-9 and TRBJ1-5; 7 positions match TRBD1. V shed 8 bases, J shed 5 bases, and the junction held 9 bases outside the gene matches. The CDR3 sequence is 14 residues long. Germline CDR1 reads SEHNR; CDR2 reads FQNEAQ (reference sequence). CDR3 bases: TGTGCCAGCCAAGGGGGCTCCTCGCATCAGCCCCAGCATTTT. It encodes CASQGGSSHQPQHF.

Only a few counts were recorded for this clonotype. The chain joins TRBV3-1 to TRBJ2-4; possible D gene TRBD2, 5 bases. Germline lookup yields CDR1 LGHDT and CDR2 YNNKEL (reference sequence). V shed 1 base and J shed 6 bases, with 16 bases lying between them. This CDR3 contains 16 residues. Here the CDR3 reads CASSQVVGVWGNIQYF. The CDR3 DNA reads as TGTGCCAGCAGCCAAGTTGTCGGGGTTTGGGGAAACATTCAGTACTTC.

This clonotype was counted ten times or more. The chain recombines TRBV11-2 with TRBJ2-2; TRBD2 is a possible D gene (6 bases). CDR3 length equals 11 residues. V dropped 5 bases and J dropped 14 bases, with 12 bases sitting between them. Germline loops: CDR1 SGHAT, CDR2 FQNNGV. The CDR3 loop is CASSGGERLFF. The CDR3 nucleotides are TGTGCCAGCAGCGGAGGGGAAAGACTGTTTTTT.

This clonotype was detected ten times or more. In DNA form, the CDR3 reads TGTGCCAGCAGTTACCCCGGGACAGGTCTCCACGAGCAGTACTTC. Translated, it gives CASSYPGTGLHEQYF. This chain connects TRBV6-6 to TRBJ2-7; 8 bases line up with TRBD1. The germline V gene has CDR1 MNHNY and CDR2 SVGAGI (reference sequence). CDR3 length: 15 residues. The trim removed 2 bases at V and 5 bases at J, leaving 8 bases unmatched.

This clonotype was detected only a few times. The J gene is TRBJ2-5, the V gene TRBV15, with 7 bases that match TRBD2. CDR3 length: 16 residues. Looked up from germline, CDR1 is LNHNV and CDR2 is YYDKDF (reference sequence). Trimming cost V 8 bases and J 0 bases; bases outside gene matches: 12. CDR3 region: CATYPAVAGYQETQYF. The CDR3 DNA sequence: TGTGCCACCTACCCCGCGGTAGCGGGTTACCAAGAGACCCAGTACTTC.

The V and J genes are TRBV6-2 or TRBV6-3 and TRBJ1-1, with TRBD1 as a possible D gene (5 bases). This CDR3 comprises 12 residues. The germline CDR1 and CDR2 sequences are MNHEY and SVGEGT. Deletions cut 7 bases from V and 10 bases from J, with 16 bases between. In nucleotides, the CDR3 is TGTGCCAGCACCCTAGGGGATACAAGAGCTTTCTTT. Translation gives CASTLGDTRAFF.

V gene TRBV29-1 combines with J gene TRBJ2-7; 8 nucleotides agree with TRBD2. CDR3 length: 13 residues. In germline, CDR1 is SQVTM, CDR2 ANQGSEA. V lost 2 bases and J lost 5; bases outside the gene matches: 5. The CDR3 DNA is TGCAGCGTTGAAAACCGGGGGGGAGACGAGCAGTACTTC. Its protein is CSVENRGGDEQYF.

The sample holds many counts of this clonotype. The V gene is TRBV6-1, the J gene TRBJ2-3, with 8 bases matching TRBD1. CDR1 MNHNS and CDR2 SASEGT come from the germline V gene. This CDR3 contains 15 residues. V shed 6 bases and J 1 base; nucleotides not matched to a gene: 6. CDR3 sequence (DNA): TGTGCCAGCAGGTCGACAGGGGTAGGCACAGATACGCAGTATTTT. The encoded protein is CASRSTGVGTDTQYF.

This clonotype was seen once. The DNA of the CDR3 is TGCAGCGTTGTGCAGAACAATGAGCAGTTCTTC. This gives the protein CSVVQNNEQFF. This rearrangement joins TRBV29-1 to TRBJ2-1; D gene ambiguous. The CDR3 runs to 11 residues. V lost 4 bases to trimming and J lost 5 bases, with 6 bases between them. Germline CDR1 and CDR2: SQVTM and ANQGSEA.

The genes are TRBV19 and TRBJ2-5; 7 bases fit TRBD1. The CDR3 covers 14 residues. The germline V gene encodes CDR1 LNHDA and CDR2 SQIVND (reference sequence). The ends lost 4 bases at V and 9 bases at J; junction bases unmatched: 11. The CDR3 DNA is TGTGCCAGTAGTACTTCGACAGGGTTGGGGCCCCAGTACTTC. Protein: CASSTSTGLGPQYF.

Ten or more counts support this clonotype. The chain couples TRBV7-9 to TRBJ1-3, with a tentative D call TRBD1 (5 bases). The CDR3 is made up of 16 amino acids. V was pared by 4 bases and J by 0 bases, with 13 bases between. Germline loops: CDR1 SEHNR, CDR2 FQNEAQ (reference sequence). The CDR3 sequence: CASSSPGRDSGNTIYF. CDR3 coding DNA: TGTGCCAGCAGCTCTCCGGGACGAGACTCTGGAAACACCATATATTTT.

This clonotype was counted at least ten times. This sequence joins TRBV7-9 and TRBJ2-3, with 11 bases that match TRBD2. Unmatched junction bases numbered 11, after V lost 3 bases and J lost 3 bases. The CDR3 extends over 18 amino acids. Germline V CDR1 and CDR2: SEHNR, FQNEAQ (reference sequence). Written as DNA, the CDR3 is TGTGCCAGCAGCTTTTTAAGCACTAGCGGGAGAGGTACAGATACGCAGTATTTT. Encoded protein: CASSFLSTSGRGTDTQYF.

A note on this clonotype: This may be a read error: a much more frequent sequence differs by one nucleotide. The rearrangement links TRBV30 to TRBJ1-2; 7 bases align to TRBD1. From germline, CDR1 is GTSNPN and CDR2 SVGIG (reference sequence). V shed 3 bases, J shed 6 bases, and the junction held 4 bases outside the gene matches. The CDR3 consists of 12 residues. The CDR3 region is CAWRGTDHGYTF. DNA of the CDR3: TGTGCCTGGAGAGGGACAGACCATGGCTACACCTTC.

The genes are TRBV5-6 and TRBJ2-3; maybe TRBD2 (6 bases). CDR3 length equals 16 residues. Trimming removed 0 bases at V and 6 bases at J, with 17 bases between. From germline, CDR1 is SGHDT and CDR2 YYEEEE. CDR3 sequence reads: CASSLEGSGRTDTQYF. CDR3 nucleotides: TGTGCCAGCAGCTTGGAGGGTAGCGGCCGGACGGATACGCAGTATTTT.